This T cell receptor (beta chain) comes out of a study of control samples from healthy donors and cancer patients. Clones were read by immunoSEQ multiplex PCR, and TCRdb kept only the in-frame ones, dropping some. The sample has some 130,000 clones, around 92% seen once. With 6 bases removed from V and 6 bases from J, the gap between germline ends came to 14 bases. Germline V gives CDR1 MNHEY, CDR2 SMNVEV (reference sequence). The CDR3 is 13 residues long. The material sequenced was blood. The sequence was obtained from a woman aged 45-60 years in good health. The gene calls are TRBV27 and TRBJ1-1; D is possibly TRBD1 (6 bases). The chain's CDR3 is CASRQTGSPEAFF. The CDR3 coding sequence is TGTGCCAGCAGGCAAACAGGGAGCCCTGAAGCTTTCTTT.